The 14 T cell receptor beta chains in this list originate from one sample, sequenced in a study of CD8 T cells in ankylosing spondylitis. TCRdb re-analysed the 5' RACE reads in MiXCR, keeping a single row per CDR3 protein. The sample has roughly 260,000 distinct CDR3 sequences, approximately 20% seen once. The sample consisted of blood, either unsorted or a sorted T cell fraction (not recorded which). The receptor source for this set is a male donor with ankylosing spondylitis or in good health (not recorded which).

This clonotype was counted a few times. The genes are TRBV20-1 and TRBJ2-3; 13 bases match TRBD2. The V gene's germline CDR1 is DFQATT and CDR2 SNEGSKA (reference sequence). After removal of 6 bases from V and 6 bases from J, the junction contained 6 bases not matched to a gene. This CDR3 is built from 14 residues. The CDR3 sequence: CSAGGLAGKDTQYF. In DNA form, the CDR3 reads TGCAGTGCGGGGGGACTAGCGGGGAAGGATACGCAGTATTTT.

There are a few counts of this clonotype. The chain joins TRBV7-8 to TRBJ1-4, with D possibly TRBD1 on 5 matching bases. Germline CDR1 and CDR2: SGHVS and FQNEAQ. This CDR3 has 12 amino acids. V shed 3 bases and J shed 12 bases, with 11 bases lying between them. The CDR3 spells CASSLDMGELFF. The CDR3 bases are TGTGCCAGCAGCTTGGATATGGGGGAACTGTTTTTT.

This chain joins TRBV12-3 or TRBV12-4 and TRBJ2-3; D is undetermined. The CDR3 consists of 14 residues. Trimming took 3 bases from V and 5 from J, leaving 12 bases between them. CDR3 protein: CASSLSPAGDTQYF. DNA of the CDR3: TGTGCCAGCAGTTTGTCACCAGCCGGAGATACGCAGTATTTT.

This clonotype was found many times. The chain recombines TRBV20-1 with TRBJ2-5, with 13 bases matching TRBD2. With 0 bases clipped from V and 5 bases from J, the junction kept 3 bases outside the gene matches. Germline V lookup: CDR1 DFQATT, CDR2 SNEGSKA (reference sequence). CDR3 length: 15 amino acids. CDR3 sequence reads: CSARDTSGRGETQYF. CDR3 in DNA: TGCAGTGCTAGAGATACTAGCGGGAGGGGTGAGACCCAGTACTTC.

The chain carries TRBV30 and TRBJ2-1, with TRBD2 matching 9 bases. The CDR3 totals 16 residues. V lost 3 bases to trimming and J lost 5 bases; unmatched junction nucleotides: 11. The V gene's germline CDR1 is GTSNPN and CDR2 SVGIG (reference sequence). This CDR3 reads CAWREGLAGGHNEQFF. The CDR3 nucleotides are TGTGCCTGGAGAGAAGGTCTGGCGGGAGGGCACAATGAGCAGTTCTTC.

This clonotype was seen a few times. This rearrangement joins TRBV12-3 or TRBV12-4 to TRBJ2-3; D is possibly TRBD1 (6 bases). The germline V and J ends were trimmed by 6 bases and 1 base, with 26 bases remaining between them. This CDR3 region has 19 residues. CDR3 loop: CASRPQRDNPTVRTDTQYF. The CDR3 DNA reads TGTGCCAGCAGACCACAAAGGGACAATCCGACTGTTCGCACAGATACGCAGTATTTT.

This clonotype has a handful of counts. The rearrangement joins TRBV20-1 to TRBJ2-3; TRBD1 matches 8 bases. Germline CDR1 is DFQATT and CDR2 is SNEGSKA (reference sequence). Trimming took 2 bases from V and 12 from J; bases not matched to a gene: 7. The CDR3 has 12 amino acids. Here the CDR3 DNA reads TGCAGTGCTAGAAAGGGGGACAGGTCACAGTATTTT. Protein product: CSARKGDRSQYF.

This chain joins TRBV15 and TRBJ1-2; tentatively, D is TRBD1 (6 bases). Deletions cut 4 bases from V and 6 bases from J, with 18 bases between. Germline-derived CDR1 and CDR2 are LNHNV and YYDKDF (reference sequence). CDR3 length equals 15 residues. The CDR3 DNA is TGTGCCACCAGCACCCCAAGACAGGCGGTGGATGGCTACACCTTC. It encodes CATSTPRQAVDGYTF.

The chain links TRBV12-3 or TRBV12-4 to TRBJ1-1; weak D call: TRBD1 (5 bases). The V gene lost 3 bases and the J gene lost 10 bases, with 12 bases spanning the gap. CDR3 length: 12 amino acids. CDR3 coding DNA: TGTGCCAGCAGTTTTAGGCAGGGAGGAGCTTTCTTT. Protein product: CASSFRQGGAFF.

V and J are TRBV15 and TRBJ2-6; D ambiguous. CDR3 length: 15 amino acids. Germline lookup yields CDR1 LNHNV and CDR2 YYDKDF (reference sequence). The V end was cut by 4 bases, the J end by 2 bases, with 9 bases between. CDR3 loop: CATSTGVAGANVLTF. DNA of the CDR3: TGTGCCACCAGCACCGGAGTTGCTGGGGCCAACGTCCTGACTTTC.

As for this clonotype: Just one base apart from a much larger clone, this may be a read error. The V gene is TRBV24-1, the J gene TRBJ2-1; no firm D call. Germline V lookup: CDR1 KGHDR, CDR2 SFDVKD. CDR3 length equals 13 residues. The CDR3: CAASDLPSNEQFF. The DNA of the CDR3 is TGTGCCGCCAGTGATCTACCATCGAATGAGCAGTTCTTC.

A remark on this clonotype: The CDR3 carries no conserved terminal phenylalanine or tryptophan, so it likely arises from a read error. The chain links TRBV29-1 to TRBJ1-2, with D unresolved. This CDR3 region has 13 residues. The germline V and J ends were trimmed by 1 base and 2 bases, with 8 bases remaining between them. Germline loops: CDR1 SQVTM, CDR2 ANQGSEA. This CDR3 is CSVEVETNYGYTL. The CDR3 DNA is TGCAGCGTTGAAGTGGAAACCAACTATGGCTACACCCTC.

The V gene is TRBV6-5, the J gene TRBJ1-1, with a tentative D call TRBD1 (5 bases). The CDR3 has 14 amino acids. Deletions cut 3 bases from V and 3 bases from J, with 11 bases between. CDR1 MNHEY and CDR2 SVGAGI come from the germline V gene. The CDR3 region is CASSYQGWDTEAFF. Here the CDR3 DNA reads TGTGCCAGCAGTTATCAGGGATGGGACACTGAAGCTTTCTTT.

This clonotype was found a few times. The rearrangement links TRBV21-1 to TRBJ2-3. TRBV21-1 counts as a pseudogene. The CDR3 is 14 residues long. This chain's CDR3 is CASSFTTRTDTQYF. The CDR3 coding sequence is TGTGCCAGCAGTTTCACTACTCGGACAGATACGCAGTATTTT.